This entry is about one TCR beta chain. These data belong to a study of blood T cell repertoires in COVID-19. In the study overall: The study drew acute and convalescent COVID-19 samples from the United States, Italy and Spain.

The table came from immunoSEQ multiplex PCR; TCRdb's copy has only in-frame clones and leaves some out. The sample comprises 490,000 or so clones, 75% to 90% of which are singletons, and approximately 8.3% rests with the top ten. Participant-reported clinical history was the basis for cohort assignment. The CDR3 covers 14 residues. After removal of 5 bases from V and 5 bases from J, the junction contained 6 bases not matched to a gene. Germline CDR1 reads SGHDN; CDR2 reads FVKESK. What was sequenced was PBMCs or T cells enriched from blood (not recorded which). The source of this sequence is a woman between 55 and 75 years old who had recovered from COVID-19. The chain has TRBV14 and TRBJ1-5, with 7 positions matching TRBD1. The DNA for the CDR3 is TGTGCCAGCAGCACTCCCCAGGGGGATCAGCCCCAGCATTTT. Translating it yields CASSTPQGDQPQHF.